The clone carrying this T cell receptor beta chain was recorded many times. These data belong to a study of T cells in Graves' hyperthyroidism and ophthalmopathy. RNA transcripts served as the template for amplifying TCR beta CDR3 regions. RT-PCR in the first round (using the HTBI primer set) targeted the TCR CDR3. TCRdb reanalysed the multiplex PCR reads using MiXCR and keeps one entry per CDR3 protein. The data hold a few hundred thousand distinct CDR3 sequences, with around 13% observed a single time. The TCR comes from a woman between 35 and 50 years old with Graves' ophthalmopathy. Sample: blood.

The CDR3 spells CSDEGTAQGNTEAFF. The CDR3 nucleotides read TGCAGCGACGAAGGGACAGCCCAAGGGAACACTGAAGCTTTCTTT. The rearrangement joins TRBV29-1 to TRBJ1-1; 7 bases agree with TRBD1. Looked up from germline, CDR1 is SQVTM and CDR2 is ANQGSEA. This CDR3 has 15 amino acids. Germline trimming cut 7 bases from V and 1 base from J; bases unmatched to any gene: 12. Full variable domain (outside the CDR3, taken from reference TRBV29-1 and TRBJ1-1): SAVISQKPSRDICQRGTSLTIQCQVDSQVTMMFWYRQQPGQSLTLIATANQGSEATYESGFVIDKFPISRPNLTFSTLTVSNMSPEDSSIYLCSDEGTAQGNTEAFFGQGTRLTVV.